The 10 T cell receptor beta chains reported below all come from one sample, sequenced in a study of OX40 agonist ivuxolimab in advanced cancers. The method was the immunoSEQ multiplex PCR assay. TCRdb mirrors the immuneACCESS table, restricted to in-frame sequences. Some clones are absent from its copies; in checked studies, under half trace to an unresolved V gene, and the reason for the others is unknown. The sample table shows 77,000 or so clones, and 87% are seen once. The ten largest clonotypes hold around 0.56% of the sample. Sequencing used CD4+ or CD8+ T cells sorted from blood, obtained in a trial of the OX40 agonist ivuxolimab. These receptors all stem from an adult with an advanced solid tumor such as melanoma, head and neck, liver or kidney cancer.

The V gene is TRBV30, the J gene TRBJ2-7, with TRBD1 as a possible D gene (6 bases). CDR3 length equals 15 residues. Trimming removed 2 bases from V and 0 bases from J, with 14 bases in between. In germline, CDR1 is GTSNPN, CDR2 SVGIG (reference sequence). Here the CDR3 reads CAWSPLGATSYEQYF. CDR3 DNA sequence: TGTGCCTGGAGTCCCCTGGGGGCCACCTCCTACGAGCAGTACTTC.

The chain recombines TRBV5-1 with TRBJ2-3, with D unclear. V shed 4 bases and J shed 2 bases, with 5 bases lying between them. CDR3 length equals 12 residues. The V gene's germline CDR1 is SGHRS and CDR2 YFSETQ. CDR3 sequence reads: CASSVHTDTQYF. In DNA form, the CDR3 reads TGCGCCAGCAGCGTGCACACAGATACGCAGTATTTT.

The chain carries TRBV5-4 and TRBJ2-3, with 8 bases aligning to TRBD2. V was clipped by 3 bases and J by 6 bases; unmatched bases: 12. This CDR3 has 16 amino acids. In germline, CDR1 is SGHNT, CDR2 YYREEE (reference sequence). CDR3 amino acids: CASSYEGLVLADTQYF. The DNA of the CDR3 is TGTGCCAGCAGCTACGAGGGACTAGTCCTAGCCGATACGCAGTATTTT.

This clone was found a few times. The genes are TRBV5-1 and TRBJ2-1; 10 bases are shared with TRBD2. V was pared by 1 base and J by 9 bases, with 13 bases of the junction left unmatched. Germline V CDR1 and CDR2: SGHRS, YFSETQ. The CDR3 loop spans 17 amino acids. The CDR3 DNA reads as TGCGCCAGCAGCTTGAGTTTTGTAGCGGGAGGTCGTGGTGAGCAGTTCTTC. Translated, it gives CASSLSFVAGGRGEQFF.

The chain combines TRBV11-2 with TRBJ2-3; TRBD2 might be the D (6 bases). Germline loops: CDR1 SGHAT, CDR2 FQNNGV. The CDR3 totals 18 residues. The V gene lost 1 base and the J gene lost 2 bases, with 19 bases spanning the gap. CDR3 bases: TGTGCCAGCAGCTTAGTGCGGTCGGAGGGGTCCATCACAGATACGCAGTATTTT. Encoded protein: CASSLVRSEGSITDTQYF.

The chain couples TRBV9 to TRBJ1-2; 8 bases map to TRBD1. V shed 4 bases and J 8 bases; nucleotides not matched to a gene: 4. The CDR3 sequence is 12 residues long. CDR1 and CDR2 (germline): SGDLS, YYNGEE. In DNA, the CDR3 is TGTGCCAGCAGCACTCGGACAGGGGGCTACACCTTC. Translation gives CASSTRTGGYTF.

V usage is TRBV30 and J usage is TRBJ2-7; D is perhaps TRBD1 or TRBD2 (5 bases each). The CDR3 runs to 14 residues. V lost 5 bases and J 1 base, leaving 15 bases between the germline ends. Germline CDR1 reads GTSNPN; CDR2 reads SVGIG (reference sequence). Written as DNA, the CDR3 is TGTGCCTGGCGGCCGGGACGTTTATCCTACGAGCAGTACTTC. It encodes CAWRPGRLSYEQYF.

The chain links TRBV10-3 to TRBJ1-1; the D is unclear. The V end lost 4 bases, the J end lost 1 base, and 4 bases lay between the germline ends. The CDR3 totals 12 residues. Germline lookup yields CDR1 ENHRY and CDR2 SYGVKD. This chain's CDR3 is CAISAQNTEAFF. DNA for the CDR3: TGTGCCATCAGTGCGCAGAACACTGAAGCTTTCTTT.

The V call is TRBV30, the J call TRBJ1-3; D is uncertain. Trimming cost V 7 bases and J 2 bases, with 6 bases left between them. The CDR3 runs 11 residues. CDR1 and CDR2 (germline): GTSNPN, SVGIG (reference sequence). The CDR3 DNA is TGTGCCTCCTCCGCTGGAAACACCATATATTTT. Translated, it gives CASSAGNTIYF.

The chain has TRBV30 and TRBJ1-2, with a possible D match to TRBD1 (5 bases). Deletions cut 3 bases from V and 5 bases from J, with 19 bases between. The CDR3 totals 15 residues. CDR1 and CDR2 from the germline V gene are GTSNPN and SVGIG (reference sequence). The CDR3 region has the DNA TGTGCCTGGAGGGAGGCAGGGAGGATGGGATATGGCTACACCTTC. Translation: CAWREAGRMGYGYTF.